This T cell receptor beta chain was sequenced during a study of shared clonotypes between healthy human individuals. Whole-study findings and limits: Some clonotypes were shared by all four sorted-subset donors, while others were not shared. The non-shared ones had lower generation probabilities than the shared ones.

Unmatched junction bases numbered 8, after V lost 4 bases and J lost 7 bases. This CDR3 region has 15 residues. CDR1 is SGHRS and CDR2 is YFSETQ in the germline V gene. Turning to this clone: Its cognate antigen is unknown.

Deep-level settings were used for running the assay. Sequencing was performed with immunoSEQ multiplex PCR; in TCRdb, only in-frame clones are kept and a portion is missing. The table has roughly 2,500,000 clones, roughly 93% seen once. The sequence came from a young man in good health. Some clones in this sample may be carry-over from other donors' samples. The chain links TRBV5-1 to TRBJ2-1; 10 bases match TRBD2. Sample: naive CD4+ T cells from PBMCs. Subset reported: CD45RA+ positively selected. CDR3 DNA sequence: TGCGCCAGCAGCCAAGGACTAGCGGTAACGAATGAGCAGTTCTTC. It codes for CASSQGLAVTNEQFF.